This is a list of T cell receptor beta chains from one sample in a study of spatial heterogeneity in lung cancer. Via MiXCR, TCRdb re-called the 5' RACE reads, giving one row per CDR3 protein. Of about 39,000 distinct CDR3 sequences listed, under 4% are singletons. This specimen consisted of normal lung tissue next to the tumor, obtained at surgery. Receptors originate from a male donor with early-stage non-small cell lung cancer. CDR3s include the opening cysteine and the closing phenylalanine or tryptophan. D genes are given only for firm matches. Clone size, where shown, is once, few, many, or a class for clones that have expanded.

CDR3aa: CATSRDGTGNSGNTIYF
CDR3nt: TGTGCCACCAGCAGAGACGGAACCGGGAACTCTGGAAACACCATATATTTT
j_gene: TRBJ1-3
d_gene: -
v_gene: TRBV15
abundance: many

CDR3aa: CASSLGPPGYQPQHF
CDR3nt: TGTGCCAGCAGCTTGGGCCCCCCGGGGTATCAGCCCCAGCATTTT
j_gene: TRBJ1-5
d_gene: -
v_gene: TRBV5-4
abundance: many

CDR3aa: CASSPLRLANYGYTF
CDR3nt: TGTGCCAGCAGCCCTCTGAGGTTAGCTAACTATGGCTACACCTTC
j_gene: TRBJ1-2
d_gene: -
v_gene: TRBV11-2
abundance: many

CDR3aa: CASIPMGGDTQYF
CDR3nt: TGTGCCAGCATCCCAATGGGGGGGGATACGCAGTATTTT
j_gene: TRBJ2-3
d_gene: TRBD2
v_gene: TRBV12-3/TRBV12-4
abundance: many

CDR3aa: CASSQDGTGELSGNTIYF
CDR3nt: TGCGCCAGCAGCCAAGACGGGACAGGGGAACTATCTGGAAACACCATATATTTT
j_gene: TRBJ1-3
d_gene: TRBD1
v_gene: TRBV4-3
abundance: many

CDR3aa: CASSPHDGTEYNEQFF
CDR3nt: TGTGCCAGCAGCCCGCATGACGGGACAGAGTACAATGAGCAGTTCTTC
j_gene: TRBJ2-1
d_gene: TRBD1
v_gene: TRBV3-1
abundance: few

CDR3aa: CSAPLRGNTGELFF
CDR3nt: TGCAGTGCCCCGCTCAGAGGGAACACCGGGGAGCTGTTTTTT
j_gene: TRBJ2-2
d_gene: -
v_gene: TRBV20-1
abundance: many

CDR3aa: CASSQQTMGQGTAFF
CDR3nt: TGTGCCAGCAGCCAACAGACAATGGGACAGGGAACGGCTTTCTTT
j_gene: TRBJ1-1
d_gene: TRBD1
v_gene: TRBV4-2
abundance: many

CDR3aa: CASSRQGRGYTF
CDR3nt: TGTGCCAGCAGTCGACAGGGACGAGGCTACACCTTC
j_gene: TRBJ1-2
d_gene: TRBD1
v_gene: TRBV28
abundance: -

CDR3aa: CSAGRLAGALEQFF
CDR3nt: TGCAGTGCTGGAAGACTAGCGGGAGCTCTTGAGCAGTTCTTC
j_gene: TRBJ2-1
d_gene: TRBD2
v_gene: TRBV20-1
abundance: many

CDR3aa: CASSESAVSYNEQFF
CDR3nt: TGTGCCAGCAGTGAATCAGCGGTCTCCTACAATGAGCAGTTCTTC
j_gene: TRBJ2-1
d_gene: -
v_gene: TRBV2
abundance: many

CDR3aa: CASRRTQYF
CDR3nt: TGCGCCAGCAGAAGGACGCAGTATTTT
j_gene: TRBJ2-3
d_gene: -
v_gene: TRBV5-1
abundance: many

CDR3aa: CASSLLTLSQSGGRYEQYF
CDR3nt: TGTGCCAGCAGCCTATTGACCCTCTCACAAAGTGGGGGCAGGTACGAGCAGTACTTC
j_gene: TRBJ2-7
d_gene: -
v_gene: TRBV7-2
abundance: -

CDR3aa: CATSLSGGNTIYF
CDR3nt: TGTGCCACCAGTCTTAGCGGCGGAAACACCATATATTTT
j_gene: TRBJ1-3
d_gene: -
v_gene: TRBV24-1
abundance: -

CDR3aa: CSVDTGSTGELFF
CDR3nt: TGCAGCGTTGATACAGGGAGCACCGGGGAGCTGTTTTTT
j_gene: TRBJ2-2
d_gene: -
v_gene: TRBV29-1
abundance: many

CDR3aa: CASSLMGLGVGNEQFF
CDR3nt: TGTGCCAGCAGCTTAATGGGGTTGGGAGTTGGCAATGAGCAGTTCTTC
j_gene: TRBJ2-1
d_gene: -
v_gene: TRBV7-9
abundance: many

CDR3aa: CASSTTGTTSYEQYF
CDR3nt: TGTGCCAGCAGCACTACCGGGACTACCAGCTACGAGCAGTACTTC
j_gene: TRBJ2-7
d_gene: TRBD2
v_gene: TRBV9
abundance: many

CDR3aa: CASSWSGQETQYF
CDR3nt: TGTGCCAGCAGTTGGTCGGGCCAAGAGACCCAGTACTTC
j_gene: TRBJ2-5
d_gene: -
v_gene: TRBV6-1
abundance: -

CDR3aa: CASAGGIQETQYF
CDR3nt: TGTGCCAGCGCGGGGGGTATCCAAGAGACCCAGTACTTC
j_gene: TRBJ2-5
d_gene: TRBD2
v_gene: TRBV12-3/TRBV12-4
abundance: many

CDR3aa: CASSSTSGKANEQFF
CDR3nt: TGTGCCAGCAGTTCCACTAGCGGGAAGGCCAATGAGCAGTTCTTC
j_gene: TRBJ2-1
d_gene: TRBD2
v_gene: TRBV2
abundance: few

CDR3aa: CSVVFFDTYSGNTIYF
CDR3nt: TGCAGCGTTGTCTTTTTCGACACCTACTCTGGAAACACCATATATTTT
j_gene: TRBJ1-3
d_gene: -
v_gene: TRBV29-1
abundance: many

CDR3aa: CASAETNSGNTIYF
CDR3nt: TGTGCCAGCGCGGAAACAAACTCTGGAAACACCATATATTTT
j_gene: TRBJ1-3
d_gene: -
v_gene: TRBV7-6
abundance: many

CDR3aa: CASSQGHSYEQYF
CDR3nt: TGTGCCAGCAGCCAAGGGCACTCCTACGAGCAGTACTTC
j_gene: TRBJ2-7
d_gene: -
v_gene: TRBV3-1
abundance: many

CDR3aa: CASSLVPGSGELFF
CDR3nt: TGTGCCAGCAGCTTAGTCCCCGGGTCCGGGGAGCTGTTTTTT
j_gene: TRBJ2-2
d_gene: -
v_gene: TRBV7-9
abundance: many

CDR3aa: CASSLGEGSVAFF
CDR3nt: TGTGCCAGCAGCTTAGGAGAGGGGTCGGTGGCTTTCTTT
j_gene: TRBJ1-1
d_gene: -
v_gene: TRBV7-2
abundance: many

CDR3aa: CASSYRGRERPQHF
CDR3nt: TGTGCCAGCAGTTACAGGGGGCGAGAACGGCCCCAGCATTTT
j_gene: TRBJ1-5
d_gene: TRBD1
v_gene: TRBV6-2/TRBV6-3
abundance: many

CDR3aa: CASSQGGLVHEQYF
CDR3nt: TGTGCCAGCAGCCAAGGGGGACTAGTCCACGAGCAGTACTTC
j_gene: TRBJ2-7
d_gene: TRBD2
v_gene: TRBV4-2
abundance: many

CDR3aa: CAISKQGVNEKLFF
CDR3nt: TGTGCCATCAGCAAACAGGGCGTTAATGAAAAACTGTTTTTT
j_gene: TRBJ1-4
d_gene: -
v_gene: TRBV10-3
abundance: many

CDR3aa: CASSQTGDGYTF
CDR3nt: TGTGCCAGCAGCCAGACGGGCGATGGCTACACCTTC
j_gene: TRBJ1-2
d_gene: -
v_gene: TRBV3-1
abundance: -

CDR3aa: CASSSTADGNIQYF
CDR3nt: TGTGCCAGCAGTTCAACGGCGGACGGCAACATTCAGTACTTC
j_gene: TRBJ2-4
d_gene: -
v_gene: TRBV11-2
abundance: many

CDR3aa: CASSYRVETQYF
CDR3nt: TGTGCCAGCAGTTACAGGGTGGAGACCCAGTACTTC
j_gene: TRBJ2-5
d_gene: -
v_gene: TRBV12-3/TRBV12-4
abundance: many

CDR3aa: CASSLQESGNTIYF
CDR3nt: TGCGCCAGCAGCCTACAGGAGTCTGGAAACACCATATATTTT
j_gene: TRBJ1-3
d_gene: -
v_gene: TRBV4-1
abundance: few

CDR3aa: CASRTGGGSNTGELFF
CDR3nt: TGTGCCAGCAGGACGGGCGGGGGTTCGAACACCGGGGAGCTGTTTTTT
j_gene: TRBJ2-2
d_gene: TRBD2
v_gene: TRBV7-6
abundance: many

CDR3aa: CASSKARGLAGTSTDTQYF
CDR3nt: TGTGCCAGCAGCAAAGCGCGGGGACTAGCGGGAACTAGCACAGATACGCAGTATTTT
j_gene: TRBJ2-3
d_gene: -
v_gene: TRBV21-1
abundance: many

CDR3aa: CASTVTIHRVGTQYF
CDR3nt: TGTGCCAGCACCGTCACGATTCACAGGGTCGGGACCCAGTACTTC
j_gene: TRBJ2-5
d_gene: -
v_gene: TRBV7-9
abundance: -

CDR3aa: CASSPGQGSYTF
CDR3nt: TGTGCCAGCAGCCCTGGACAGGGTAGCTACACCTTC
j_gene: TRBJ1-2
d_gene: TRBD1
v_gene: TRBV27
abundance: many